Listed below are T cell receptor beta chains from one sample, sequenced in a study of cytomegalovirus exposure and HLA in healthy donors. Profiled with immunoSEQ multiplex PCR; TCRdb holds only in-frame clones, not every one. The sample shows 90,000 to 120,000 clones, around 73% of them seen only once. Sequencing input: PBMCs. These TCRs come from a man aged 25-40 years in good health and CMV-seronegative. CDR3s include the opening cysteine and the closing phenylalanine or tryptophan. D genes are given only for firm matches. Expanded clones are given a class, and other clones once, few, many or no size at all.

d_call,j_call,v_call,clone_size,cdr3_aa,cdr3_nt
TRBD2,TRBJ2-4,TRBV5-6,few,CASSWGTTLAKNIQYF,TGTGCCAGCAGCTGGGGGACTACCCTAGCCAAAAACATTCAGTACTTC
.,TRBJ1-3,TRBV5-1,.,CASSPGWGQNIGSGNTIYF,TGCGCCAGCAGCCCTGGGTGGGGACAAAATATCGGCTCTGGAAACACCATATATTTT
TRBD1,TRBJ1-1,TRBV5-6,few,CASGRGTGDTEAFF,TGTGCCAGCGGCCGCGGGACAGGGGACACTGAAGCTTTCTTT
TRBD1,TRBJ1-6,TRBV28,.,CASSSPGQENSPLHF,TGTGCCAGCAGCTCTCCGGGACAGGAAAATTCACCCCTCCACTTT
.,TRBJ1-1,TRBV5-6,.,CASSVTGRGGGAFF,TGTGCCAGCAGCGTTACAGGGAGAGGGGGGGGAGCTTTCTTT
TRBD1,TRBJ1-1,TRBV30,.,CAWRGGQGGEAFF,TGTGCCTGGAGAGGGGGACAGGGCGGTGAAGCTTTCTTT
TRBD2,TRBJ2-1,TRBV27,.,CASRAPGTMFF,TGTGCCAGCAGGGCCCCCGGGACTATGTTCTTC
.,TRBJ2-1,TRBV9,.,CASSVAAYNEQFF,TGTGCCAGCAGCGTAGCTGCGTACAATGAGCAGTTCTTC
TRBD2,TRBJ2-2,TRBV6-1,.,CALRGGSSTGELFF,TGTGCCCTAAGGGGCGGGAGCAGCACCGGGGAGCTGTTTTTT
TRBD1,TRBJ1-6,TRBV6-4,few,CASSDRQGFSPLHF,TGTGCCAGCAGTGATCGACAGGGGTTTTCACCCCTCCACTTT
TRBD1,TRBJ1-2,TRBV29-1,.,CSVRTGDNYGYTF,TGCAGCGTTCGGACAGGAGATAACTATGGCTACACCTTC
.,TRBJ1-4,TRBV15,.,CATSTPYEKLFF,TGTGCCACCAGCACTCCTTATGAAAAACTGTTTTTT
.,TRBJ2-7,TRBV2,.,CASSEGGGPFYEQYF,TGTGCCAGCAGTGAAGGAGGAGGTCCGTTCTACGAGCAGTACTTC
.,TRBJ2-6,TRBV5-1,.,CASSLEGPSTGANVLTF,TGCGCCAGCAGCTTGGAGGGCCCTAGCACTGGGGCCAACGTCCTGACTTTC
TRBD2,TRBJ2-1,TRBV19,.,CASNPSGGRYGWGQFF,TGTGCCAGTAACCCCTCCGGCGGGAGATACGGGTGGGGGCAGTTCTTC
TRBD1,TRBJ1-1,TRBV2,few,CASSFGQASSEAFF,TGTGCCAGCAGTTTCGGACAGGCCTCTTCCGAAGCTTTCTTT
TRBD1,TRBJ2-1,TRBV2,.,CASSPDRGVYNEQFF,TGTGCCAGCAGCCCCGACAGGGGCGTCTACAATGAGCAGTTCTTC
.,TRBJ1-1,TRBV7-3,.,CASTPGGSNTEAFF,TGTGCCAGCACACCTGGGGGGTCGAACACTGAAGCTTTCTTT
.,TRBJ2-3,TRBV10-3,.,CAISVNPRGSDTQYF,TGTGCCATCAGTGTTAATCCACGGGGGTCAGATACGCAGTATTTT
.,TRBJ2-3,TRBV7-2,.,CASSLTRDTQYF,TGTGCCAGCAGCCTCACTAGAGATACGCAGTATTTT
TRBD1,TRBJ2-7,TRBV6-6,.,CASNEGQGPYEQYF,TGTGCCAGCAACGAAGGACAGGGGCCTTACGAGCAGTACTTC
.,TRBJ1-2,TRBV4-1,.,CASSQESKAVWTAGGYPF,TGCGCCAGCAGCCAAGAATCCAAGGCAGTGTGGACTGCCGGTGGCTACCCCTTC
.,TRBJ2-2,TRBV19,few,CASRAAGTGELFF,TGTGCCAGTAGGGCGGCCGGCACCGGGGAGCTGTTTTTT
TRBD2,TRBJ2-3,TRBV9,few,CASSALAGVLTDTQYF,TGTGCCAGCAGCGCTTTAGCGGGGGTTCTCACAGATACGCAGTATTTT
.,TRBJ2-1,TRBV2,.,CASSESVPYNEQFF,TGTGCCAGCAGTGAATCGGTGCCCTACAATGAGCAGTTCTTC
.,TRBJ1-4,TRBV5-1,.,CASSLEGRGLGEKLFF,TGCGCCAGCAGCTTGGAGGGTAGGGGCTTGGGGGAAAAACTGTTTTTT
.,TRBJ2-1,TRBV11-3,.,CASSSGRQGYNEQFF,TGTGCCAGCAGCTCCGGGAGGCAGGGGTATAATGAGCAGTTCTTC
TRBD1,TRBJ2-2,TRBV7-9,.,CASNSPGTEHTGELFF,TGTGCCAGCAACTCACCAGGGACAGAACACACCGGGGAGCTGTTTTTT
.,TRBJ1-3,TRBV7-6,.,CASSLRNTGTSGNTIYF,TGTGCCAGCAGCTTAAGGAACACAGGGACCTCTGGAAACACCATATATTTT
.,TRBJ2-7,TRBV7-2,.,CASSLLTSSEQYF,TGTGCCAGCAGCTTATTGACAAGCAGCGAGCAGTACTTC
.,TRBJ1-6,TRBV15,.,CATSREPVGQVPLHF,TGTGCCACCAGCAGAGAGCCGGTGGGTCAGGTACCCCTCCACTTT
.,TRBJ1-5,TRBV6-1,few,CASSEWGDSNQPQHF,TGTGCCAGCAGTGAATGGGGGGACAGCAATCAGCCCCAGCATTTT
TRBD2,TRBJ2-1,TRBV11-1,.,CASSLIAGGLSSYNEQFF,TGTGCCAGCAGCTTAATAGCGGGAGGGCTCAGCTCCTACAATGAGCAGTTCTTC
TRBD2,TRBJ2-1,TRBV19,once,CASSIGLAYNEQFF,TGTGCCAGTAGTATTGGACTAGCCTACAATGAGCAGTTCTTC
.,TRBJ2-5,TRBV6-1,.,CASGRGASLGETQYF,TGTGCCAGCGGTCGGGGGGCCTCTCTCGGAGAGACCCAGTACTTC
TRBD1,TRBJ2-3,TRBV27,.,CASSNRQGVTDTQYF,TGTGCCAGCAGCAACAGACAGGGGGTGACAGATACGCAGTATTTT
.,TRBJ2-7,TRBV5-6,.,CASSLVPGSYEQYF,TGTGCCAGCAGCTTGGTCCCGGGGAGCTACGAGCAGTACTTC
TRBD1,TRBJ2-1,TRBV7-9,.,CASSSTGDQTYNEQFF,TGTGCCAGCAGCTCAACAGGGGATCAGACCTACAATGAGCAGTTCTTC
TRBD2,TRBJ2-1,TRBV7-2,once,CASSPELAGANNEQFF,TGTGCCAGCAGCCCCGAACTAGCGGGGGCAAACAATGAGCAGTTCTTC
TRBD1,TRBJ1-2,TRBV29-1,.,CSVKWTGYVYTF,TGCAGCGTTAAATGGACAGGGTATGTCTACACCTTC
TRBD2,TRBJ2-1,TRBV2,few,CASSEIGLAGVRGGFF,TGTGCCAGCAGTGAAATAGGGCTAGCGGGGGTAAGGGGTGGGTTCTTC
TRBD1,TRBJ1-3,TRBV6-5,.,CASRPGGGNTIYF,TGTGCCAGCAGGCCAGGGGGTGGAAACACCATATATTTT
.,TRBJ2-4,TRBV29-1,.,CSVVRGLPYNIQYF,TGCAGCGTTGTCAGGGGCCTACCTTACAACATTCAGTACTTC
.,TRBJ2-1,TRBV28,.,CASSSKQGRIYNEQFF,TGTGCCAGCAGTTCCAAACAGGGGAGGATCTACAATGAGCAGTTCTTC
TRBD1,TRBJ1-1,TRBV25-1,.,CASTSGGRTEAFF,TGTGCCAGCACTTCAGGGGGCCGCACTGAAGCTTTCTTT
TRBD2,TRBJ2-1,TRBV4-1,.,CASTGGGGSYNEQFF,TGCGCCAGCACCGGCGGGGGGGGGTCCTACAATGAGCAGTTCTTC
TRBD1,TRBJ1-1,TRBV5-4,few,CASSLKQGMNTEAFF,TGTGCCAGCAGCTTGAAACAGGGGATGAACACTGAAGCTTTCTTT
.,TRBJ1-5,TRBV10-2,.,CASSESPYSTGLGNQPQHF,TGCGCCAGCAGTGAGTCCCCTTATTCTACAGGGTTAGGCAATCAGCCCCAGCATTTT
TRBD1,TRBJ2-7,TRBV5-1,.,CASSSATGPTYEQYF,TGCGCCAGCAGCTCAGCGACAGGGCCCACCTACGAGCAGTACTTC
.,TRBJ2-1,TRBV10-3,.,CAISEKGVDEQFF,TGTGCCATCAGTGAGAAGGGAGTCGATGAGCAGTTCTTC
.,TRBJ2-4,TRBV10-2,.,CASRGTIENIQYF,TGCGCCAGCAGGGGGACAATAGAAAACATTCAGTACTTC
TRBD1,TRBJ2-2,TRBV5-1,.,CASSLEGAAGELFF,TGCGCCAGCAGCTTAGAGGGGGCGGCCGGGGAGCTGTTTTTT
TRBD1,TRBJ1-1,TRBV27,few,CASSLMFQGDTMNTEAFF,TGTGCCAGCAGTTTAATGTTCCAGGGGGATACTATGAACACTGAAGCTTTCTTT
.,TRBJ2-7,TRBV7-6,.,CASSLGAALEQYF,TGTGCCAGCAGCTTAGGGGCCGCCCTGGAGCAGTACTTC
.,TRBJ2-2,TRBV28,.,CASTLVGELFF,TGTGCCAGCACCCTAGTCGGGGAGCTGTTTTTT
TRBD2,TRBJ2-5,TRBV27,.,CASIRDGTSGTREQYF,TGTGCCAGCATTCGTGACGGGACTAGCGGGACCCGGGAGCAGTACTTC
.,TRBJ1-1,TRBV7-9,.,CATSRTEAFF,TGTGCCACCAGCCGCACTGAAGCTTTCTTT
TRBD1,TRBJ2-5,TRBV5-1,.,CASSFRQGETQYF,TGCGCCAGCAGCTTCCGACAGGGGGAGACCCAGTACTTC
.,TRBJ2-1,TRBV29-1,.,CSVVGGSSYNEQFF,TGCAGCGTTGTTGGGGGGTCCTCCTACAATGAGCAGTTCTTC